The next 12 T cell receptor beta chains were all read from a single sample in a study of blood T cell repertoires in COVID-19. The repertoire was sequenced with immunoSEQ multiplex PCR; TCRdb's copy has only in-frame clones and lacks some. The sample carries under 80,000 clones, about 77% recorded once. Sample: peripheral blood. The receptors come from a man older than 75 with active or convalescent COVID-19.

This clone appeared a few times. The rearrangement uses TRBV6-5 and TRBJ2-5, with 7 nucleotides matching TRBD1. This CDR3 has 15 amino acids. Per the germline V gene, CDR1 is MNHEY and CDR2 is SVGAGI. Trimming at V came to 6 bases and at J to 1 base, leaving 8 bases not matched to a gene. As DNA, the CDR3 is TGTGCCAGCAGGCACAGGGGAAGAGGCCAAGAGACCCAGTACTTC. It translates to CASRHRGRGQETQYF.

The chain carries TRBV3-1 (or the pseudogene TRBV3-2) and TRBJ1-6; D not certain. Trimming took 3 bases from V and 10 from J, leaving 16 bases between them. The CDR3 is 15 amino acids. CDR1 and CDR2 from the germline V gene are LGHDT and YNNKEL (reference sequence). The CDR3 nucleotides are TGTGCCAGCAGCCATCTAACGGGGAGGCGATCACCCCTCCACTTT. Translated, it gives CASSHLTGRRSPLHF.

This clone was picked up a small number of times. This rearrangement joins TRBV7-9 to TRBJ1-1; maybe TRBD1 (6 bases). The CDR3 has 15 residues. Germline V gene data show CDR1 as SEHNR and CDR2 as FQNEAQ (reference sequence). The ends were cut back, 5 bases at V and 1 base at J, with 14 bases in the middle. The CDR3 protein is CASSPSGARNTEAFF. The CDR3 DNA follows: TGTGCCAGCAGCCCCTCAGGGGCTAGGAACACTGAAGCTTTCTTT.

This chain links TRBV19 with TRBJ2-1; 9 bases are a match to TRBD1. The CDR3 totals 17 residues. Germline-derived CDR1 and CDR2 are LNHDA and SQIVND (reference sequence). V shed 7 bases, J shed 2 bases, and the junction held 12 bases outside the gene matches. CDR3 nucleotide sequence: TGTGCCAGTATTAATACCGCCGGGACAGGGCCCTACAATGAGCAGTTCTTC. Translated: CASINTAGTGPYNEQFF.

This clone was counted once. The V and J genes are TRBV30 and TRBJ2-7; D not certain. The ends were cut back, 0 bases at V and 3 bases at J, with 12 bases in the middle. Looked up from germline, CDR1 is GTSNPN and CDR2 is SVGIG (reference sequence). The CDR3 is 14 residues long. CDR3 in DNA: TGTGCCTGGAGTGTACTTTGGAGATTCTACGAGCAGTACTTC. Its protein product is CAWSVLWRFYEQYF.

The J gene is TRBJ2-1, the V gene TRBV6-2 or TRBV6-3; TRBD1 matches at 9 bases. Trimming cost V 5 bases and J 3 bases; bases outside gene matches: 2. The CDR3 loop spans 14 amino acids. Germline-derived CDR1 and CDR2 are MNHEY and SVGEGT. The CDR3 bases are TGTGCCAGCAGTGGACAGGGGTTCTACAATGAGCAGTTCTTC. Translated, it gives CASSGQGFYNEQFF.

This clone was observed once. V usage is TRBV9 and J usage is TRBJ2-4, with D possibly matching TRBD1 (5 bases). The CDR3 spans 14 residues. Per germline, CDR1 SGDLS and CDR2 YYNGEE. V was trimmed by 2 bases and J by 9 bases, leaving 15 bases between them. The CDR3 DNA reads TGTGCCAGCAGCGTTTCCAGGGAAGTGGGCATTCAGTACTTC. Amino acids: CASSVSREVGIQYF.

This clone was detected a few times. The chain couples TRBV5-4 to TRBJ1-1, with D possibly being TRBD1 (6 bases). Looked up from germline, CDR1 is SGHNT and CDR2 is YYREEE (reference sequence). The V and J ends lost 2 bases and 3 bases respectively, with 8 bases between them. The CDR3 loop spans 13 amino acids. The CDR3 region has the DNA TGTGCCAGCAGCTTACAGGGTTACACTGAAGCTTTCTTT. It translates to CASSLQGYTEAFF.

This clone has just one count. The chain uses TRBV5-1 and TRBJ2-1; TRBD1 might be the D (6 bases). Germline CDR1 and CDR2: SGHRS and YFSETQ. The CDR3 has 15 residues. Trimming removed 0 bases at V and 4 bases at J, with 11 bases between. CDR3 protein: CASSLEGGGYNEQFF. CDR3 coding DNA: TGCGCCAGCAGCTTGGAAGGGGGTGGATACAATGAGCAGTTCTTC.

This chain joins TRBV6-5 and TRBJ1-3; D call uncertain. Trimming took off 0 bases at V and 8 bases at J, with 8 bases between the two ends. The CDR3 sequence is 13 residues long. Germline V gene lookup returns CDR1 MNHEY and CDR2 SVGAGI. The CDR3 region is CASSYSITDTIYF. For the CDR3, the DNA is TGTGCCAGCAGTTACTCGATAACAGACACCATATATTTT.

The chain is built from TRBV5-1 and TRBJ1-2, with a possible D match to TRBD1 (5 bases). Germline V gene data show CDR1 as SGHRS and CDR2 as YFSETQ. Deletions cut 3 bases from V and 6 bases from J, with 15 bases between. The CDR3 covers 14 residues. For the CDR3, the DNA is TGCGCCAGCAGCTCTTTCGGAGGAGGGGATGGCTACACCTTC. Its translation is CASSSFGGGDGYTF.

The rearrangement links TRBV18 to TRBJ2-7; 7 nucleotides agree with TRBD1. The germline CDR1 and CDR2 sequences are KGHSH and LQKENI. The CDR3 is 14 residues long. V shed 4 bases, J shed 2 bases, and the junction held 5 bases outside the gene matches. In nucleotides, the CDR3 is TGTGCCAGCTCACAAGGACAGGAAGCCTACGAGCAGTACTTC. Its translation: CASSQGQEAYEQYF. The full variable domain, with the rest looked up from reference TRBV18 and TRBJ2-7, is NAGVMQNPRHLVRRRGQEARLRCSPMKGHSHVYWYRQLPEEGLKFMVYLQKENIIDESGMPKERFSAEFPKEGPSILRIQQVVRGDSAAYFCASSQGQEAYEQYFGPGTRLTVT.